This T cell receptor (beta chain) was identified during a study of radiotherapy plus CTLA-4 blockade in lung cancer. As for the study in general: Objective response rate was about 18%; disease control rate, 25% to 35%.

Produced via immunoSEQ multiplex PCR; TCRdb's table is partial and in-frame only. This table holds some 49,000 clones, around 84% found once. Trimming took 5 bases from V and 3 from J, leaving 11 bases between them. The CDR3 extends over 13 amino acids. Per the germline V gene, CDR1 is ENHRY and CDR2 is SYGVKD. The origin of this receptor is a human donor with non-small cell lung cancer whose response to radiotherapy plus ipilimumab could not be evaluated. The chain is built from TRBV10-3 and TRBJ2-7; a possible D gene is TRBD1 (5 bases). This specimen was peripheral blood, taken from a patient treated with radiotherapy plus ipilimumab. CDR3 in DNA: TGTGCCATCAGTAGACAGACCGACTACGAGCAGTACTTC. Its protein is CAISRQTDYEQYF.